This TCR beta chain was recorded in a study of graft-versus-host responses after intestinal transplantation. The overall study: All recipients got anti-thymocyte globulin induction, then tacrolimus and steroids for 2 to 3 years. Study-wide findings and caveats: Some GvH clones were seen earlier in gut or blood, suggesting intestinal origin. Researchers found peak circulating GvH clone levels linked to early post-transplant HvG declines. Patients who carried graft-donor T cell macrochimerism also had high graft-versus-host to host-versus-graft clonal ratios in their allografts.

TCRdb's copy holds only in-frame clones and misses some; the assay was immunoSEQ multiplex PCR. The sample includes tens of thousands of clones, approximately 93% of them seen just once. This CDR3 is 14 amino acids long. Germline lookup yields CDR1 KGHSH and CDR2 LQKENI. V lost 3 bases and J 5 bases, leaving 10 bases between the germline ends. Details on this clone: The antigen is not known.

This specimen consisted of unstimulated CD4+ T cells sorted from spleen or lymph node cells, obtained before transplant. The source is a human donor who was the organ donor for an intestinal transplant. The chain links TRBV18 to TRBJ2-2; no firm D call. The CDR3 nucleotides read TGTGCCAGCTCACCTCTCCTAACAACCGGGGAGCTGTTTTTT. Encoded protein: CASSPLLTTGELFF.